This T cell receptor beta chain was documented in a study of CD8+CD57+ T cells in acquired aplastic anemia. Background on the study: Each DNA sample taken from sorted CD4+ and CD8+ cells came to approximately 3.2 ug on average.

Patients who underwent sequencing had shown CD8+CD57+ cell expansion by flow cytometry. CDR3 and TCR beta VDJ profiling relied on genomic DNA as the template. TCRdb passed the reads through MiXCR, listing each CDR3 protein once. Here the sample spans a few hundred thousand distinct CDR3 sequences, approximately 33% being singletons. Sequencing input: sorted CD4+, CD8+, or CD8+CD57+ T cells (not recorded which) from PBMCs. The clonotype was recovered from a human donor with aplastic anemia.

Here the CDR3 reads CASSAGQGSTDTQYF. The DNA of the CDR3 is TGTGCCAGCAGTGCTGGACAGGGGAGTACAGATACGCAGTATTTT. J is TRBJ2-3 and V is TRBV6-2 or TRBV6-3, with 9 bases lining up with TRBD1. Germline-derived CDR1 and CDR2 are MNHEY and SVGEGT. V was clipped by 5 bases and J by 3 bases; unmatched bases: 6. The CDR3 length is 15 residues.